This T cell receptor (beta chain) was sequenced in a study of Graves' ophthalmopathy and Graves' hyperthyroidism. This clonotype was counted at least ten times. Amplified material comprised TCR beta CDR3 regions derived from RNA transcripts. HTBI-primed RT-PCR formed the first round, and a multiplex PCR formed the second. TCRdb reprocessed the multiplex PCR reads via MiXCR and lists one record per CDR3 protein. The table has about 400,000 distinct CDR3 sequences, about a sixth seen once. Germline CDR1 is MDHEN and CDR2 is SYDVKM. V dropped 5 bases and J dropped 5 bases, with 10 bases sitting between them. The CDR3 has 12 amino acids.

The chain joins TRBV28 to TRBJ2-7; D unresolved. The sample consisted of peripheral blood. The clonotype originates from a woman in her late teens or twenties with Graves' ophthalmopathy. In nucleotides, the CDR3 is TGTGCCAGCAGTCCCTACGCCGACGAGCAGTACTTC. Amino acids: CASSPYADEQYF.